A single sample gave rise to the 21 T cell receptor beta chains below, sequenced in a study of tumor and adjacent non-tumor tissue in lung cancer (dated by TCRdb to the late 2010s). The method was multiplex PCR. TCRdb records Illumina HiSeq 2500 as the sequencer. Following protocols modified from ARM-PCR, the researchers constructed TCRbeta libraries through three rounds of nested PCR with primers (Table S4). TCRdb passed the public sequencing reads through fastp at Q25 and MiXCR, retaining productive beta sequences. For every CDR3 protein sequence, its rows merge into one entry that carries the most common genes and DNA. The sample yields tens of thousands of distinct CDR3 sequences; about 80% were counted once. Together, the top ten hold more than 20% of the sample. RNA was isolated from bulk, unsorted tissue, and RNA quality was assessed with a NanoDrop ND-1000 and an Agilent 2100. Distant non-tumor tissue taken more than 3 cm from the tumor edge was used as the normal lung sample.

The sequenced sample consisted of distant non-tumor lung tissue. Receptor source: a woman aged 60-75 years with non-small cell lung cancer.

This clonotype is large within its sample. This chain joins TRBV4-2 and TRBJ2-3; D possibly corresponds to TRBD2 (5 bases). The length of the CDR3 is 17 residues. V gave up 0 bases and J gave up 0 bases, with 13 bases separating them. Germline values: CDR1 LGHNA, CDR2 YNFKEQ. DNA for the CDR3: TGTGCCAGCAGCCAAGATTGGGAGCGGTCTAGCACAGATACGCAGTATTTT. Protein product: CASSQDWERSSTDTQYF.

This clonotype has at least ten counts. The chain has TRBV7-9 and TRBJ2-3; D gene ambiguous. The CDR3 is 12 residues long. The ends were cut back, 4 bases at V and 5 bases at J, with 7 bases in the middle. Germline loops: CDR1 SEHNR, CDR2 FQNEAQ (reference sequence). CDR3 protein: CASSSRQDTQYF. CDR3 coding DNA: TGTGCCAGCAGCTCAAGACAAGATACGCAGTATTTT. Using reference TRBV7-9 and TRBJ2-3 for the parts outside the CDR3, the full variable domain is DTGVSQNPRHKITKRGQNVTFRCDPISEHNRLYWYRQTLGQGPEFLTYFQNEAQLEKSRLLSDRFSAERPKGSFSTLEIQRTEQGDSAMYLCASSSRQDTQYFGPGTRLTVL.

As to this clonotype: Likely a read error: the CDR3 ends without its conserved phenylalanine or tryptophan. The chain has TRBV11-2 and TRBJ2-1; TRBD2 is a possible D gene (6 bases). Matching the DNA end better, TRBJ2-7 makes the J call doubtful. The CDR3 contains 13 residues. Per the germline V gene, CDR1 is SGHAT and CDR2 is FQNNGV. CDR3 loop: CATSGRIRNEQYL. The CDR3 nucleotides read TGTGCCACCAGCGGGCGGATTCGCAATGAGCAGTACCTC.

Comments on this clonotype: One end of the junction is discordant with germline, which a read error may explain. V usage is TRBV6-6 and J usage is TRBJ1-6; TRBD1 is a possible D gene (6 bases). The germline CDR1 and CDR2 sequences are MNHNY and SVGAGI (reference sequence). The CDR3 consists of 15 residues. In DNA form, the CDR3 reads TGTGTCAGCACTCCGGCGGGGCAGGGGTCTTCACCTCTCCACTTT. Amino acids: CVSTPAGQGSSPLHF.

Note on this clonotype: One end of the junction fails to match germline, which may point to a read error. V is TRBV10-3 and J is TRBJ2-2, with TRBD2 as a possible D gene (6 bases). The CDR3 is 16 residues long. Germline V gives CDR1 ENHRY, CDR2 SYGVKD. CDR3 residues: CAISKTGTDYLGELFF. The CDR3 DNA sequence: TGTGCCATCAGTAAAACCGGGACTGACTACTTGGGGGAGCTGTTTTTC.

As to this clonotype: This sequence may be a read error, since a much larger clone differs from it by one base. V gene TRBV20-1 combines with J gene TRBJ2-7; maybe TRBD2 (5 bases). The CDR3 is 15 residues long. The V gene's germline CDR1 is DFQATT and CDR2 SNEGSKA (reference sequence). V shed 5 bases and J shed 5 bases, with 22 bases lying between them. CDR3 nucleotides: TGCAGTGCTCGAGGGATTCATGGTCCCCGCGACGAGCAGTACTTC. This gives the protein CSARGIHGPRDEQYF.

This clonotype was seen many times. A much bigger clone sits one base away, suggesting this may be a read error. This chain connects TRBV11-3 to TRBJ2-3, with 10 nucleotides matching TRBD2. The germline CDR1 and CDR2 sequences are SGHNT and YENEEA. V shed 6 bases and J 2 bases; nucleotides not matched to a gene: 8. This CDR3 spans 16 amino acids. For the CDR3, the DNA is TGTGCCAGCAGACCGGGGACTAGCGAAAACACAGATACGCAGTATTTT. Translation gives CASRPGTSENTDTQYF.

A note on this clonotype: One end of the junction varies from germline; a read error may be responsible. This chain links TRBV5-4 with TRBJ2-1; the D gene is possibly TRBD2 (5 bases). CDR1 and CDR2 (germline): SGHNT, YYREEE (reference sequence). The CDR3 covers 17 residues. The CDR3 protein is CANSLDGGWGVDNEQFF. CDR3 bases: TGTGCCAACAGCTTGGACGGCGGATGGGGAGTTGATAATGAGCAGTTCTTC. The full variable domain, its missing parts supplied by reference TRBV5-4 and TRBJ2-1, is ETGVTQSPTHLIKTRGQQVTLRCSSQSGHNTVSWYQQALGQGPQFIFQYYREEENGRGNFPPRFSGLQFPNYSSELNVNALELDDSALYLCANSLDGGWGVDNEQFFGPGTRLTVL.

Concerning this clonotype itself: The junction departs from the called germline gene at one end, perhaps through a read error. The V and J genes are TRBV4-1 and TRBJ2-7; 11 nucleotides agree with TRBD2. Germline lookup yields CDR1 MGHRA and CDR2 YSYEKL. CDR3 size: 15 residues. The CDR3 here is CASSQTSGRQHEQYF. The CDR3 coding sequence is TGCGCCAGCAGCCAAACTAGCGGGAGACAACACGAGCAGTATTTC.

This clonotype was observed at least ten times. This sequence may be a read error, since a much larger clone differs from it by one base. V usage is TRBV6-5 and J usage is TRBJ1-1; D remains unclear. There are 16 residues in the CDR3. Germline CDR1 reads MNHEY; CDR2 reads SVGAGI. The DNA of the CDR3 is TGTGCCGGCAGTTACTCGGCCGGACTCATGAACACTGAAGCTTTCTTT. This encodes CAGSYSAGLMNTEAFF.

Of note for this clonotype: The CDR3 ends on some other residue instead of the conserved phenylalanine or tryptophan, so this is likely a read error. J is TRBJ1-4 and V is TRBV6-6; D possibly corresponds to TRBD1 (5 bases). This CDR3 contains 14 residues. Germline V lookup: CDR1 MNHNY, CDR2 SVGAGI (reference sequence). Trimming shortened V by 4 bases and J by 8 bases, and 14 bases separated the two germline ends. CDR3 bases: TGTGCCAGCAGTTTCCCAACAGGAAGAGAAAAACTGTTTCTT. Translating gives CASSFPTGREKLFL.

Of note for this clonotype: One junction end does not reproduce the germline sequence, and a read error may be involved. V gene TRBV12-3 or TRBV12-4 combines with J gene TRBJ2-2, with D perhaps TRBD1 or TRBD2 (5 bases each). CDR3 length: 13 amino acids. The CDR3 DNA reads TGTACCAGCAGACGTCAGGGAACCGGGGAGCCGTTTTTT. Protein product: CTSRRQGTGEPFF.

Remarks on this clonotype: Lacking the conserved final phenylalanine or tryptophan, this CDR3 likely reflects a read error. The V call is TRBV28, the J call TRBJ1-1; D may be TRBD1 (5 bases). Germline assignment: CDR1 MDHEN and CDR2 SYDVKM. This CDR3 has 18 amino acids. CDR3 region: CASSFRAPYPVLNTEAFY. The CDR3 bases are TGTGCCAGCAGTTTCAGGGCTCCCTATCCGGTTTTGAACACCGAAGCTTTCTAT.

In this sample, this clonotype turned up a few times. CDR3: CASRLEARGLRNIQYF. The CDR3 DNA follows: TGCGCCAGTAGGTTGGAGGCTCGGGGGCTGAGGAACATTCAGTACTTC. The genes are TRBV5-1 and TRBJ2-4, with D perhaps given as TRBD1 or TRBD2 (6 bases each). There are 16 residues in the CDR3. The germline gives CDR1 SGHRS, CDR2 YFSETQ. V was pared by 8 bases and J by 7 bases, with 25 bases between.

This clonotype was detected ten times or more. The rearrangement joins TRBV5-6 to TRBJ2-4; D might be TRBD2 (5 bases). There are 14 residues in the CDR3. Trimming cost V 4 bases and J 0 bases, with 8 bases left between them. CDR1 and CDR2 from the germline V gene are SGHDT and YYEEEE. The CDR3 DNA reads TGTGCCAGCAGCCAAGGACTAGCCAAAAACATTCAGTACTTC. Translation: CASSQGLAKNIQYF.

V and J are TRBV6-2 or TRBV6-3 and TRBJ1-5; D not resolved. Trimming left V 6 bases short and J 6 bases short, with 15 bases between. The CDR3 has 14 residues. The germline gives CDR1 MNHEY, CDR2 SVGEGT. The CDR3 DNA sequence: TGTGCCAGCAGCCTCAGCTCTTGCAGTCAGCCCCAGCATTTT. It translates to CASSLSSCSQPQHF.

The chain uses TRBV6-2 or TRBV6-3 and TRBJ2-1, with D tentatively TRBD2 (5 bases). V gave up 4 bases and J gave up 6 bases, with 16 bases separating them. Per germline, CDR1 MNHEY and CDR2 SVGEGT. This CDR3 has 15 residues. The CDR3 coding sequence is TGTGCCAGCAGTTCCGGAACTAGGTGGGGCAATGAGCAGTTCTTC. Its translation is CASSSGTRWGNEQFF.

This clonotype was detected many times. This chain connects TRBV5-5 to TRBJ2-5, with 11 bases aligning to TRBD2. Germline CDR1 SGHKS, CDR2 YYEKEE (reference sequence). V lost 0 bases, J lost 4 bases, and 5 bases stayed unmatched. This CDR3 has 16 residues. CDR3 sequence: CASSLEVAGGRETQYF. The CDR3 DNA follows: TGTGCCAGCAGCTTGGAGGTAGCGGGGGGGCGAGAGACCCAGTACTTC. Full variable domain (remainder filled in from reference TRBV5-5 and TRBJ2-5): DAGVTQSPTHLIKTRGQQVTLRCSPISGHKSVSWYQQVLGQGPQFIFQYYEKEERGRGNFPDRFSARQFPNYSSELNVNALLLGDSALYLCASSLEVAGGRETQYFGPGTRLLVL.

CDR3 amino acids: CSVVEHGETQYF. The CDR3 DNA follows: TGCAGCGTTGTAGAACATGGGGAGACCCAGTACTTC. The J gene is TRBJ2-5, the V gene TRBV29-1; D ambiguous. V was pared by 4 bases and J by 5 bases, with 11 bases between. Germline CDR1 is SQVTM and CDR2 is ANQGSEA. CDR3 length: 12 residues.

Points on this clonotype: A junction end diverges from the germline sequence, so it may reflect a read error. The chain combines TRBV6-1 with TRBJ1-2; TRBD1 might be the D (6 bases). From germline, CDR1 is MNHNS and CDR2 SASEGT. CDR3 length: 15 residues. This CDR3 is CAGSGTGFFNFGYTF. CDR3 nucleotides: TGTGCCGGCAGTGGAACAGGGTTTTTCAACTTTGGCTACACCTTC.

The V and J genes are TRBV6-2 or TRBV6-3 and TRBJ2-3; unclear D gene. This CDR3 contains 14 residues. CDR1 is MNHEY, CDR2 SVGEGT, per germline. CDR3 sequence reads: CVSSYSIGADTQYF. The CDR3 DNA reads TGTGTTAGCAGTTACTCGATAGGAGCGGATACGCAGTATTTT.